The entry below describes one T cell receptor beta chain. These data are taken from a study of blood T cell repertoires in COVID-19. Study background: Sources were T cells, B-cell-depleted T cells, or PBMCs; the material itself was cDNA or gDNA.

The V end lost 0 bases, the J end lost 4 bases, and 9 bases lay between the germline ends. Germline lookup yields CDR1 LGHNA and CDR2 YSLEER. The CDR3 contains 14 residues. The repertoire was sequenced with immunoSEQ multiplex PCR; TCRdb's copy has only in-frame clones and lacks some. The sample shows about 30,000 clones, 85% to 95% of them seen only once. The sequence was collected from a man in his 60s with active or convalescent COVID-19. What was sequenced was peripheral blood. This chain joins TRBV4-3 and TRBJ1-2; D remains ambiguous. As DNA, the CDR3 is TGCGCCAGCAGCCAAGATCCGGCGGGCTATGGCTACACCTTC. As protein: CASSQDPAGYGYTF.